The clone carrying this T cell receptor (beta chain) is a singleton in its sample. Its target is not known. These data are taken from a study of cytomegalovirus exposure and HLA in healthy donors. Study information: The roughly 120 validation repertoires matched the approximately 700 first-cohort repertoires in platform, a later analysis reported.

Study findings and constraints: It was fewer than 200 TCR beta chains that were listed as cytomegalovirus-associated.

Some clones are missing from TCRdb's copy, which holds only in-frame ones; the method was immunoSEQ multiplex PCR. The profile shows roughly 120,000 clones, around 94% of them singletons. With 4 bases removed from V and 0 bases from J, the gap between germline ends came to 9 bases. The CDR3 has 15 amino acids. Germline V gene lookup returns CDR1 MGHRA and CDR2 YSYEKL. The chain joins TRBV4-1 to TRBJ2-2; D ambiguous. Input material: PBMCs. The receptor's source is a woman aged 18-29 years in good health and CMV-seronegative. The CDR3 DNA reads TGCGCCAGCAGCCCGATGACTTCGAACACCGGGGAGCTGTTTTTT. As protein: CASSPMTSNTGELFF.